Shown below are 19 T cell receptor beta chains from a single sample sequenced in a study of CD8 T cells in Susac syndrome. cDNA came from roughly 0.53 to 1 ug RNA primed by random hexamers. Using its own MiXCR run on the immunoSEQ multiplex PCR reads, TCRdb lists one record per CDR3 protein. Here the sample spans 400,000 or so distinct CDR3 sequences, approximately 85% being singletons. Material for sequencing was CD8+ T cells from PBMCs. These receptors all stem from a human donor with multiple sclerosis.

This chain connects TRBV20-1 to TRBJ2-1; D is perhaps TRBD1 (7 bases). Trimming took off 6 bases at V and 2 bases at J, with 14 bases between the two ends. From germline, CDR1 is DFQATT and CDR2 SNEGSKA (reference sequence). The CDR3 is made up of 14 amino acids. The CDR3 DNA reads as TGCAGTGCCAGGGGGGACTCACCCTACAATGAGCAGTTCTTC. Translating gives CSARGDSPYNEQFF.

This clonotype has more than one count but fewer than ten. The genes are TRBV25-1 and TRBJ2-1, with D perhaps matching TRBD1 or TRBD2 (7 bases each). V lost 3 bases and J 8 bases, leaving 20 bases between the germline ends. The CDR3 loop spans 16 amino acids. Germline V gives CDR1 MGHDK, CDR2 SYGVNS. The CDR3 region has the DNA TGTGCCAGCAGTGATCAGCCTCGGCAGGGGGGGCATGAGCAGTTCTTC. Translating gives CASSDQPRQGGHEQFF.

This rearrangement joins TRBV19 to TRBJ2-1, with 8 bases that match TRBD2. CDR1 LNHDA and CDR2 SQIVND come from the germline V gene (reference sequence). J lost 5 bases, V lost 7 bases, and 7 bases had no gene match. The CDR3 spans 14 residues. The CDR3 DNA sequence: TGTGCCAGTATGGGACTAGGGTATGACAATGAGCAGTTCTTC. Amino acid sequence: CASMGLGYDNEQFF.

The V call is TRBV11-2, the J call TRBJ2-6; tentative D call: TRBD1 (5 bases). V was clipped by 2 bases and J by 0 bases, with 14 bases between them. Per the germline V gene, CDR1 is SGHAT and CDR2 is FQNNGV. The CDR3 length is 18 residues. DNA for the CDR3: TGTGCCAGCAGCTTAAACGTAGGGGCGGACTCTGGGGCCAACGTCCTGACTTTC. This translates into CASSLNVGADSGANVLTF.

The rearrangement links TRBV7-9 to TRBJ2-7; D is undetermined. CDR1 SEHNR and CDR2 FQNEAQ come from the germline V gene (reference sequence). The CDR3 is made up of 12 amino acids. The V and J ends lost 5 bases and 6 bases respectively, with 11 bases between them. The chain's CDR3 is CASSPRVFEQYF. The DNA of the CDR3 is TGTGCCAGCAGCCCTCGGGTGTTCGAGCAGTACTTC.

The DNA for the CDR3 is TGTGCCAGTAGTGCGCCGCAACAGGATGTCCAGCATTTT. This codes for CASSAPQQDVQHF. The genes are TRBV19 and TRBJ1-5, with a weak D call TRBD1 (5 bases). Germline values: CDR1 LNHDA, CDR2 SQIVND (reference sequence). The CDR3 runs to 13 residues. V was shortened by 5 bases and J by 12 bases, with 17 bases between the two germline ends.

The table lists this clonotype with a count of one. This chain connects TRBV6-1 to TRBJ2-1, with TRBD2 matching 9 bases. The length of the CDR3 is 16 residues. J lost 6 bases, V lost 1 base, and 7 bases had no gene match. Germline loops: CDR1 MNHNS, CDR2 SASEGT. The CDR3 reads CASSEVAGGAINEQFF. The CDR3 DNA sequence: TGTGCCAGCAGTGAAGTGGCGGGGGGGGCGATCAATGAGCAGTTCTTC.

This clonotype was seen a single time. The chain combines TRBV7-9 with TRBJ1-1; TRBD1 matches 9 bases. This CDR3 is 15 amino acids long. The trim removed 5 bases at V and 6 bases at J, leaving 10 bases unmatched. The germline V gene encodes CDR1 SEHNR and CDR2 FQNEAQ (reference sequence). CDR3 amino acids: CASSEGQGGVPEAFF. In nucleotides, the CDR3 is TGTGCCAGCAGCGAGGGACAGGGAGGAGTCCCTGAAGCTTTCTTT.

CDR3 coding DNA: TGCAGCGTTGTGGTCCACCCAGGCTATGAGCAGTTCTTC. It specifies CSVVVHPGYEQFF. This chain joins TRBV29-1 and TRBJ2-1; D remains ambiguous. V was pared by 4 bases and J by 8 bases, with 15 bases between. CDR1 and CDR2 (germline): SQVTM, ANQGSEA. The CDR3 length is 13 residues.

This clonotype was detected a few times. The chain combines TRBV28 with TRBJ2-7; D may correspond to TRBD1 or TRBD2 (5 bases each). The CDR3 runs 16 residues. V was pared by 5 bases and J by 4 bases, with 21 bases between. Germline V CDR1 and CDR2: MDHEN, SYDVKM. CDR3 DNA sequence: TGTGCCAGCAGTCTAACTCGGGACCTTCAGAGTTACGAGCAGTACTTC. It is translated as CASSLTRDLQSYEQYF.

The sample holds a few counts of this clonotype. The V gene is TRBV7-2, the J gene TRBJ1-5; the D is unclear. The germline V gene encodes CDR1 SGHTA and CDR2 FQGNSA. CDR3 size: 15 residues. The V and J ends lost 4 bases and 0 bases respectively, with 10 bases between them. The CDR3, as DNA: TGTGCCAGCAGCTCCACCGGGTATAGCAATCAGCCCCAGCATTTT. Protein product: CASSSTGYSNQPQHF. The whole variable domain, remainder taken from reference TRBV7-2 and TRBJ1-5, is GAGVSQSPSNKVTEKGKDVELRCDPISGHTALYWYRQSLGQGLEFLIYFQGNSAPDKSGLPSDRFSAERTGGSVSTLTIQRTQQEDSAVYLCASSSTGYSNQPQHFGDGTRLSIL.

The J gene is TRBJ1-1, the V gene TRBV5-1; perhaps TRBD1 as D (5 bases). This CDR3 is 16 amino acids long. Germline V gives CDR1 SGHRS, CDR2 YFSETQ. Deletions cut 4 bases from V and 5 bases from J, with 21 bases between. The CDR3, as DNA: TGCGCCAGCAGCGTCGGGACTGCGGTCGGGATGACTGAAGCTTTCTTT. This codes for CASSVGTAVGMTEAFF. The full variable domain, rest sourced from reference TRBV5-1 and TRBJ1-1, is KAGVTQTPRYLIKTRGQQVTLSCSPISGHRSVSWYQQTPGQGLQFLFEYFSETQRNKGNFPGRFSGRQFSNSRSEMNVSTLELGDSALYLCASSVGTAVGMTEAFFGQGTRLTVV.

V gene TRBV12-3 or TRBV12-4 combines with J gene TRBJ2-7; 8 positions agree with TRBD2. Trimming removed 6 bases from V and 2 bases from J; junction bases left unmatched: 9. The CDR3 totals 15 residues. The CDR3 sequence is CASRAAGGDTYEQYF. The CDR3 coding sequence is TGTGCCAGCAGGGCCGCGGGGGGTGATACCTACGAGCAGTACTTC.

The genes are TRBV29-1 and TRBJ1-1; D perhaps matches TRBD1 (5 bases). V lost 3 bases, J lost 2 bases, and 10 bases lay in between. CDR3 length: 13 amino acids. Per germline, CDR1 SQVTM and CDR2 ANQGSEA. CDR3 nucleotides: TGCAGCGTTGACCCGACAGAAAACACTGAAGCTTTCTTT. This codes for CSVDPTENTEAFF.

The genes are TRBV4-1 and TRBJ2-1; 9 positions match TRBD1. V shed 3 bases, J shed 7 bases, and the junction held 7 bases outside the gene matches. CDR3 length equals 15 residues. Germline assignment: CDR1 MGHRA and CDR2 YSYEKL. The CDR3 sequence: CASSHLGQGINEQFF. For the CDR3, the DNA is TGCGCCAGCAGCCATCTAGGACAGGGGATAAATGAGCAGTTCTTC.

The chain recombines TRBV4-1 with TRBJ1-1; D remains unclear. Germline V gene data show CDR1 as MGHRA and CDR2 as YSYEKL. Between the trimmed V and J ends, which lost 5 bases and 1 base, there was a span of 14 bases. This CDR3 region has 15 residues. The CDR3 spells CASSSEPTGNTEAFF. The CDR3 coding sequence is TGCGCCAGCAGCAGTGAACCGACTGGGAACACTGAAGCTTTCTTT.

The chain carries TRBV4-1 and TRBJ2-7, with no clear D. Trimming shortened V by 0 bases and J by 2 bases, and 8 bases separated the two germline ends. The CDR3 contains 14 residues. Germline lookup yields CDR1 MGHRA and CDR2 YSYEKL. The DNA of the CDR3 is TGCGCCAGCAGCCAAGATCCGCTAGCCTACGAGCAGTACTTC. It encodes CASSQDPLAYEQYF.

V and J are TRBV3-1 and TRBJ1-1, with 10 positions matching TRBD1. Germline V gene data show CDR1 as LGHDT and CDR2 as YNNKEL (reference sequence). This CDR3 spans 14 amino acids. The V and J ends lost 3 bases and 5 bases, in that order; junction bases with no gene match: 3. The CDR3 region is CASSHGTGETEAFF. The CDR3 DNA is TGTGCCAGCAGCCACGGGACAGGGGAGACTGAAGCTTTCTTT. The full variable domain, its missing parts supplied by reference TRBV3-1 and TRBJ1-1, is DTAVSQTPKYLVTQMGNDKSIKCEQNLGHDTMYWYKQDSKKFLKIMFSYNNKELIINETVPNRFSPKSPDKAHLNLHINSLELGDSAVYFCASSHGTGETEAFFGQGTRLTVV.

This chain joins TRBV10-3 and TRBJ2-2, with 8 bases that match TRBD1. V dropped 10 bases and J dropped 1; count of bases not matched to a gene: 11. CDR1 ENHRY and CDR2 SYGVKD come from the germline V gene. The CDR3 is 16 amino acids. The DNA of the CDR3 is TGTGCCAGCGGGACAGGAGTACCAGAGAACACCGGGGAGCTGTTTTTT. This encodes CASGTGVPENTGELFF.